Reported below is one TCR beta chain. Its antigen is as yet unknown. This specimen belongs to a study of human T cells and chemical hapten exposure. Overall study context: The cohort included alopecia areata under or over 50% scalp, totalis and universalis. Small discrepancies in pooled library volume mainly accounted for the varying TCR yields per sample.

The CDR3 is 17 residues long. V gave up 0 bases and J gave up 2 bases; unmatched junction bases: 4. Germline V gives CDR1 MGHRA, CDR2 YSYEKL. The library tagged each cDNA molecule with unique molecular identifiers. Each CDR3 protein is one row after TCRdb ran MiXCR on the RACE reads. The sample yields tens of thousands of distinct CDR3 sequences, around 6.8% seen once. Sample time point: patch test 1, 2 weeks after DPC sensitization. Stated treatment: therapeutic diphenylcyclopropenone sensitization with weekly scalp DPC. Before extraction, the whole blood was not fractionated, and total RNA was taken from it. Notes on the study in general: DPC sensitization did not alter TCRs above 1 in 1000 frequency.

This receptor was identified in a woman in her twenties or thirties with alopecia areata. Some clones in this sample may be carry-over from other donors' samples. The specimen comprised whole blood, sampled in connection with sensitization to the hapten diphenylcyclopropenone (DPC). V gene TRBV4-1 combines with J gene TRBJ2-1; 10 bases align to TRBD2. The CDR3 loop reads CASSQDPLAGAYNEQFF. The CDR3 nucleotides read TGCGCCAGCAGCCAAGACCCCCTAGCGGGGGCCTACAATGAGCAGTTCTTC.